Here is one T cell receptor beta chain with its context. Its recognized antigen is unknown. No much larger clone exists at a distance of one base, and base qualities are not known. Germline trimming: 1 base from V, 2 bases from J; junction bases outside gene matches: 10. The germline V gene encodes CDR1 SGHRS and CDR2 YFSETQ. The CDR3 spans 18 residues, from the cysteine through the phenylalanine. Only CDR3 DNA remains: 54 bases, in frame from the first base. The library was built by means of the immunoSEQ multiplex PCR assay. DNA from the cultured and isolated CD4+ T cells underwent TCR beta CDR3 sequencing. Per the source publication's procedure: Non-productive TCR sequences were removed, reads were trimmed to the CDR3 region, and CDR3s of at least 7 amino acids were retained. Antigen-specific clonotypes were identified using the MANAFEST web app by comparison of expansion in peptide wells against reference cultures. Positive clones required FDR<0.05 expansion versus reference and all other wells, odds ratio above 5, and frequency above 0.1% in two replicate wells. Cross-reactive clonotypes were defined as significantly expanded in SARS-CoV-2 spike wells and in at least one common cold coronavirus spike condition. Using the stringdist R package, CDR3 similarity was measured by Levenshtein distance, and unrooted trees were constructed with ape in R 3.6.1. Entries here come from immuneACCESS through TCRdb and include only in-frame sequences with V and J called. Some clones fail to appear in such tables; in the studies checked, an unresolved V gene covers under half of the shortfall, and the cause of the remainder is unknown. V, J and clone size are taken as reported in that table, and D and trimming were inferred from the DNA itself. The sample records 45,000 to 50,000 clones, 76% of which are singletons. The ten top clones hold about an eighth of the sample.

This specimen belongs to a study of vaccination effects on CD4 cells after COVID-19 (dated by TCRdb to between 2021 and 2022). The study in broad terms: In the ViraFEST assay, PBMC were stimulated with viral peptide pools, and antigen-specific CD4+ T cell clonotypes were then identified by expansion using TCR sequencing. Cultures from other donors in the study were sequenced using the Oncomine TCR Beta short-read assay on an Illumina iSeq 100. In a couple of convalescent patients, pre-vaccine samples were collected 16 days and one week ahead of the first dose, 142 and 148 days after COVID-19 diagnosis. In both COVID-19 convalescent patients and infection-naive vaccine recipients, the study compared SARS-CoV-2 spike-specific CD4+ TCR repertoires from before mRNA vaccination with those from after it. Each participant received two doses of an mRNA SARS-CoV-2 vaccine, either BNT162b2 or mRNA-1273. The full study included ten to eleven COVID-19 convalescent patients and a few SARS-CoV-2-naive healthy vaccine recipients. Some 2 million PBMC per well were cultured with 10 ug/ml peptides in IMDM containing around 4.6% human AB serum, approximately 10 IU/ml IL-2 and gentamicin.

What the research found in general, with its limitations: In convalescent patients, the post-vaccine spike-reactive repertoire consisted mainly of new vaccine-induced clones, largely distinct from infection-induced clones. Both infection-induced and vaccine-induced clones contracted markedly at late post-vaccination timepoints, which is consistent with waning T cell responses. Only a small number of convalescent patients were included, and no early post-infection timepoints were available, which limited the study.

After around 10 days of culture, CD4+ T cells were isolated with the EasySep CD4+ T cell isolation kit. PCR-confirmed SARS-CoV-2 infection had occurred in convalescent patients between March and December 2020, before the Alpha, Beta and Delta variants emerged in the United States. On days 3 and 7, half of the culture medium was replaced with fresh IL-2-containing medium. Each peptide stimulation condition was cultured in triplicate wells unless otherwise noted. PBMC were separated from whole blood using Ficoll-Paque Plus gradient centrifugation and were then either cryopreserved at -140C or used fresh. The QIAamp micro DNA kit was used to extract genomic DNA from the cultured CD4+ T cells.

The chain is made from TRBV5-1 and TRBJ2-3, and 10 bases in between align with TRBD2. Sequences were derived from CD4+ T cells from PBMCs cultured without peptide, sampled before COVID-19 vaccination. This clonotype originated in a human donor who had a prior SARS-CoV-2 infection. The bases read TGCGCCAGCAGCTTGCTCGTTGAAGCGGGGGGGGCCACAGATACGCAGTATTTT. Translated, this gives CASSLLVEAGGATDTQYF.